One and the same sample provided the 14 T cell receptor beta chains below, sequenced in a study of T cells in Graves' hyperthyroidism and ophthalmopathy. RNA transcripts provided the source from which TCR beta CDR3 regions were amplified. Using the HTBI primer set, a first-round RT-PCR was run on the TCR CDR3. Each CDR3 protein is one row after TCRdb ran MiXCR on the multiplex PCR reads. Here the sample spans 350,000 to 400,000 distinct CDR3 sequences, less than 20% being singletons. The sequenced sample was blood. These receptor sequences come from a man younger than 35 with Graves' ophthalmopathy.

V gene TRBV7-9 combines with J gene TRBJ2-1, with a possible D match to TRBD2 (6 bases). The CDR3 length is 17 residues. V lost 8 bases, J lost 0 bases, and 20 bases lay in between. Germline-derived CDR1 and CDR2 are SEHNR and FQNEAQ (reference sequence). This CDR3 is CASSPRRAPSSYNEQFF. The CDR3 DNA sequence: TGTGCCAGCTCACCACGGAGGGCCCCCAGCTCCTACAATGAGCAGTTCTTC.

This clonotype was found many times. This chain connects TRBV6-1 to TRBJ2-3; D is ambiguous. The CDR3 has 13 amino acids. Germline V gene lookup returns CDR1 MNHNS and CDR2 SASEGT. Trimming stripped 6 bases from V and 6 bases from J, with 13 bases between. CDR3 DNA: TGTGCCAGCAGAAGGGTCGCGCGGGATACGCAGTATTTT. Translation gives CASRRVARDTQYF.

This clonotype was counted many times. The chain has TRBV6-1 and TRBJ1-1, with D possibly TRBD1 on 6 matching bases. CDR1 and CDR2 from the germline V gene are MNHNS and SASEGT. V gave up 5 bases and J gave up 0 bases, with 10 bases separating them. The CDR3 length is 14 residues. CDR3 nucleotide sequence: TGTGCCAGCAGTCAAAGGGACATGAACACTGAAGCTTTCTTT. It translates to CASSQRDMNTEAFF.

This clonotype has a handful of counts. V gene TRBV6-1 combines with J gene TRBJ1-3; D possibly corresponds to TRBD1 (5 bases). The CDR3 runs 16 residues. Per germline, CDR1 MNHNS and CDR2 SASEGT. The V end was cut by 2 bases, the J end by 3 bases, with 14 bases between. CDR3 loop: CASSEYFDRIGNTIYF. CDR3 coding DNA: TGTGCCAGCAGTGAATATTTCGACAGAATTGGAAACACCATATATTTT.

This clonotype was counted ten times or more. CDR3 DNA sequence: TGTGCCAGCGAGCAGGGACCTTATAGCAATCAGCCCCAGCATTTT. It specifies CASEQGPYSNQPQHF. V usage is TRBV28 and J usage is TRBJ1-5, with TRBD1 as a possible D gene (5 bases). The CDR3 totals 15 residues. Germline V gives CDR1 MDHEN, CDR2 SYDVKM. The germline V and J ends were trimmed by 8 bases and 0 bases, with 14 bases remaining between them. The complete variable domain, with remaining parts taken from reference TRBV28 and TRBJ1-5, reads DVKVTQSSRYLVKRTGEKVFLECVQDMDHENMFWYRQDPGLGLRLIYFSYDVKMKEKGDIPEGYSVSREKKERFSLILESASTNQTSMYLCASEQGPYSNQPQHFGDGTRLSIL.

This clonotype was counted a few times. The V gene is TRBV7-9, the J gene TRBJ2-6; D not resolved. From germline, CDR1 is SEHNR and CDR2 FQNEAQ (reference sequence). There are 15 residues in the CDR3. Trimming took 3 bases from V and 2 from J, leaving 8 bases between them. CDR3: CASSLYLAGANVLTF. The CDR3 region has the DNA TGTGCCAGCAGCTTGTACCTAGCTGGGGCCAACGTCCTGACTTTC.

This clonotype was seen a handful of times. The chain joins TRBV11-2 to TRBJ1-3; unclear D gene. The germline V gene has CDR1 SGHAT and CDR2 FQNNGV. The CDR3 runs to 15 residues. Trimming took off 0 bases at V and 0 bases at J, with 6 bases between the two ends. CDR3 protein: CASSLDPLSGNTIYF. The CDR3 nucleotides are TGTGCCAGCAGCTTAGATCCCCTCTCTGGAAACACCATATATTTT.

This clonotype was picked up a small number of times. The chain has TRBV9 and TRBJ1-2, with D perhaps TRBD1 (6 bases). V lost 5 bases and J lost 8, with 16 bases in between. The CDR3 loop spans 13 amino acids. In germline, CDR1 is SGDLS, CDR2 YYNGEE. CDR3 amino acids: CASRARTEAGYTF. CDR3 DNA sequence: TGTGCCAGCAGGGCCCGGACAGAAGCGGGCTACACCTTC.

This clonotype was detected many times. The rearrangement uses TRBV3-1 and TRBJ1-2; weak D call: TRBD1 (5 bases). V was pared by 3 bases and J by 5 bases, with 16 bases between. The CDR3 spans 15 residues. Germline V gene sequence: CDR1 LGHDT, CDR2 YNNKEL (reference sequence). The CDR3 DNA reads as TGTGCCAGCAGCCATGAGGGGCTCCTCTGGTATGGCTACACCTTC. Its translation: CASSHEGLLWYGYTF.

This chain joins TRBV10-1 and TRBJ2-2; D is undetermined. The CDR3 has 13 amino acids. Germline lookup yields CDR1 WNHNN and CDR2 SYGVQD (reference sequence). Trimming cost V 0 bases and J 7 bases, with 6 bases left between them. The DNA for the CDR3 is TGCGCCAGCAGTGAGTCGACGAACGGGGAGCTGTTTTTT. Its translation is CASSESTNGELFF.

This clonotype was seen a handful of times. The J gene is TRBJ2-1, the V gene TRBV28; D possibly matches TRBD1 or TRBD2 (6 bases each). The germline CDR1 and CDR2 sequences are MDHEN and SYDVKM. V lost 7 bases and J 9 bases, leaving 22 bases between the germline ends. This CDR3 comprises 15 residues. For the CDR3, the DNA is TGTGCCAGCACCACTCTGTGGGGGGCAAAAGGTGAGCAGTTCTTC. Translating it yields CASTTLWGAKGEQFF.

In its sample, this clonotype was seen many times. The chain carries TRBV28 and TRBJ1-6; maybe TRBD1 (5 bases). Trimming removed 6 bases from V and 7 bases from J, with 13 bases in between. The germline V gene encodes CDR1 MDHEN and CDR2 SYDVKM. The CDR3 covers 14 residues. CDR3 residues: CASRAGKENSPLHF. Here the CDR3 DNA reads TGTGCCAGCAGGGCAGGGAAGGAGAATTCACCCCTCCACTTT. Drawing the rest from reference TRBV28 and TRBJ1-6, the complete variable domain is DVKVTQSSRYLVKRTGEKVFLECVQDMDHENMFWYRQDPGLGLRLIYFSYDVKMKEKGDIPEGYSVSREKKERFSLILESASTNQTSMYLCASRAGKENSPLHFGNGTRLTVT.

The chain joins TRBV24-1 to TRBJ2-1; TRBD2 agrees at 9 bases. J was trimmed by 8 bases and V by 6 bases; bases with no gene match: 7. Germline V gene data show CDR1 as KGHDR and CDR2 as SFDVKD. The CDR3 runs 14 residues. CDR3 in DNA: TGTGCCACCAGTATTAGCGGGGGTTTCGATGAGCAGTTCTTC. This gives the protein CATSISGGFDEQFF.

This clonotype came up a few times. V is TRBV24-1 and J is TRBJ2-2, with TRBD2 as a possible D gene (6 bases). The length of the CDR3 is 17 residues. The germline V gene encodes CDR1 KGHDR and CDR2 SFDVKD. The V end was cut by 4 bases, the J end by 4 bases, with 18 bases between. Here the CDR3 reads CATSEQLGGVGTGELFF. In nucleotides, the CDR3 is TGTGCCACCAGTGAACAACTCGGCGGGGTGGGCACCGGGGAGCTGTTTTTT.